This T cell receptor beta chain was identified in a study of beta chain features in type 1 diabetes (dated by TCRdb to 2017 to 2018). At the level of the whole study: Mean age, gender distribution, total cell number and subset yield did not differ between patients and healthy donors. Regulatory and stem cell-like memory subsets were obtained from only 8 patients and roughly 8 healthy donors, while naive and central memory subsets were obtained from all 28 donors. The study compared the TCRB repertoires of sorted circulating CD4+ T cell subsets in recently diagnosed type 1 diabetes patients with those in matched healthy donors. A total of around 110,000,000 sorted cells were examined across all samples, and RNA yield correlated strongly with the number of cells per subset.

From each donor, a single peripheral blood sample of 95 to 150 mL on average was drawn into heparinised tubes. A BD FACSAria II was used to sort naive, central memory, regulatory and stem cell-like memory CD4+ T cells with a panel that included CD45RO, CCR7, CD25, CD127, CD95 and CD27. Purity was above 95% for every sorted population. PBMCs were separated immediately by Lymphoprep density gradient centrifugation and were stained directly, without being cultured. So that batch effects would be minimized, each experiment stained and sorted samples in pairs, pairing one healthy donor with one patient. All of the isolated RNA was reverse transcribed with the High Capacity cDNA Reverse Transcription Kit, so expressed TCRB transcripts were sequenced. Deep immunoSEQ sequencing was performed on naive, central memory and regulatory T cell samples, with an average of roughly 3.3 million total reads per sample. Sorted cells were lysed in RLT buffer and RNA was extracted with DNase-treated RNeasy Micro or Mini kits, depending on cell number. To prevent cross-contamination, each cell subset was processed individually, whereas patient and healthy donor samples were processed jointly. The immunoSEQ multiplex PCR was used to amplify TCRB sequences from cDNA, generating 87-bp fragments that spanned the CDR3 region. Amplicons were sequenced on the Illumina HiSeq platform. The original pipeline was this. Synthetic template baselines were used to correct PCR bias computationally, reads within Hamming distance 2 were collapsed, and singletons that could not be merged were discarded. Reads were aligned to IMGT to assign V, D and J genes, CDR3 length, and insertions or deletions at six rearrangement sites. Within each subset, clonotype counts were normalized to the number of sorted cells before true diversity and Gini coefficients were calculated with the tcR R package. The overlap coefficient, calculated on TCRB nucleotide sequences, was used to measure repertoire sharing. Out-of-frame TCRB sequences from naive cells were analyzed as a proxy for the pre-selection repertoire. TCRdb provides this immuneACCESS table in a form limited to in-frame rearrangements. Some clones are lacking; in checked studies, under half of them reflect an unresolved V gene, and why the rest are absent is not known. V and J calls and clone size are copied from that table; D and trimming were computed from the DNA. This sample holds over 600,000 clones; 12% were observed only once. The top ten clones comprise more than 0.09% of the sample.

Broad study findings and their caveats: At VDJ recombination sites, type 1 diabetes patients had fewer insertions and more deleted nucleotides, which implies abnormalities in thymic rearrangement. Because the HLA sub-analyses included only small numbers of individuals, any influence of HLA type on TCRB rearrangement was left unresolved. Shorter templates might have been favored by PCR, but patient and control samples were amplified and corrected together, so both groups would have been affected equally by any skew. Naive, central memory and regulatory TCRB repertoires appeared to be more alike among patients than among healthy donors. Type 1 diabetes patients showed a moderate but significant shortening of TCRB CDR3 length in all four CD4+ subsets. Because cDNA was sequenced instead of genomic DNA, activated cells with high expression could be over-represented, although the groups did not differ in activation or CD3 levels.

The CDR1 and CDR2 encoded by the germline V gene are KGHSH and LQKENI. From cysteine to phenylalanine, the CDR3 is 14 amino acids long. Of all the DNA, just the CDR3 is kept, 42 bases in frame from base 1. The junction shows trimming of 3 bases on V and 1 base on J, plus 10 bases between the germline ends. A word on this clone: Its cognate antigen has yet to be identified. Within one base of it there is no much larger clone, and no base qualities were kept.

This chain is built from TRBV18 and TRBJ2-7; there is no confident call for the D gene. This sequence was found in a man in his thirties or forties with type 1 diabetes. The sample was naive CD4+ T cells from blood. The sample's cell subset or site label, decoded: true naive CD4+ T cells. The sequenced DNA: TGTGCCAGCTCACCCTCAACGGGTTCCTACGAGCAGTACTTC. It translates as CASSPSTGSYEQYF.